These T cell receptor beta chains were read from a single sample in a study of CD8 T cells in ankylosing spondylitis. Each CDR3 protein gets one entry after TCRdb re-called the 5' RACE reads with MiXCR. Here the sample spans fewer than 450,000 distinct CDR3 sequences, approximately 17% being singletons. Sequenced input: blood, either unsorted or a sorted T cell fraction (not recorded which). Source of these receptors: a male donor with ankylosing spondylitis. The conserved cysteine and the conserved F or W are not part of the CDR3 here. A D gene is named only where the DNA matches it firmly. Part of the rows lack a size; the others show once, few, many or a class for expanded clones.

.	TRBV5-1	.	ASSLVLDGTEAF
.	TRBV5-1	many	ASSLTSSKADTQY
.	TRBV2	.	ASSNTGYEQY
TRBD1	TRBV7-2	.	ASSPPKGAKEKLF
.	TRBV24-1	few	ATSDSFRSYNEQF
.	TRBV20-1	once	SATNTGVTEAF
.	TRBV3-1	.	ASSQEGALQGEQF
.	TRBV12-3/TRBV12-4	.	ASSYAGVSEKLF
.	TRBV7-2	.	ASSLQALTYNEQF
.	TRBV12-3/TRBV12-4	many	ASREILSGPLH
TRBD1	TRBV20-1	.	SAGGQGSGANTEAF
TRBD1	TRBV6-5	.	ASSYGTGGASGNTIY
.	TRBV30	.	AWRGEQFMNTEAF
.	TRBV7-9	few	ASSLEGLGYEQY
.	TRBV12-3/TRBV12-4	.	ASSPHGLNYGYT
.	TRBV5-1	.	ASRPQISPNYGYT
.	TRBV5-1	.	ASSQGQDTQY
.	TRBV5-1	few	ASSSPRAGANVLT
.	TRBV15	.	ATSRVPGRDSAYEQY
.	TRBV20-1	few	SASGQPYTEAF
.	TRBV4-1	few	ASSQSSGSSSYNEQF
.	TRBV29-1	.	SAAPWGGYGYP
TRBD1	TRBV12-3/TRBV12-4	many	ASRRTGGSTDTQY
.	TRBV11-2	few	ASNEQETQY
.	TRBV28	few	ASSLGLIGTYEQY
.	TRBV27	.	ASKTGPYEQY
.	TRBV6-1	.	ASSPRAGRNNEQF
.	TRBV7-9	.	ASSPPWWGQETQY
.	TRBV4-3	few	ASSQVTGTDTQY
.	TRBV5-1	.	ASAVQARETQY
.	TRBV5-6	few	ASSLAARGHQPQH
TRBD2	TRBV6-4	few	ASSERSNSGIGNEQF
TRBD1	TRBV12-3/TRBV12-4	few	ASRVGQANTGELF
.	TRBV18	few	ASSPQKPLNTEAF
.	TRBV5-1	few	ASSLVVGTNTGELF
TRBD2	TRBV12-3/TRBV12-4	few	ASRPSGSSYEQY
TRBD2	TRBV25-1	.	ASSEFRTSVSRF
TRBD1	TRBV11-2	many	ASSSTGVEAF
.	TRBV5-1	.	ASSLAGVSYGYT
TRBD2	TRBV29-1	few	SVSRGTRGDTQY
TRBD1	TRBV12-3/TRBV12-4	few	VRQGTYEQY
.	TRBV20-1	many	SADIPSYEQY